This section outlines one T cell receptor (beta chain) sequence together with its context. V lost 0 bases and J 0 bases, leaving 7 bases between the germline ends. CDR1 and CDR2 (germline): SGHRS, YFSETQ. The CDR3 extends over 15 amino acids. Using immunoSEQ multiplex PCR, the repertoire was profiled, and TCRdb retains in-frame clones only, with some absent. This table has some 220,000 clones, around 94% appearing once. The sample originates from a study of control samples from healthy donors and cancer patients. The sample taken for sequencing was blood. This TCR derives from a man aged 50 to 60 in good health. This chain joins TRBV5-1 and TRBJ1-3; D uncertain. Written as DNA, the CDR3 is TGCGCCAGCAGCTTGGAGTTCTTCTCTGGAAACACCATATATTTT. Its translation is CASSLEFFSGNTIYF.